These 13 T cell receptor beta chains came from one sample sequenced in a study of technical replicates of blood from four donors. Sequenced by immunoSEQ multiplex PCR; TCRdb stores in-frame clones only, minus some. The profile covers 87,000 or so clones, with 85% to 95% appearing a single time and under 0.35% taken by the ten largest. Sequences were obtained from T cells isolated from PBMCs. The source is a human donor in good health.

J is TRBJ2-7 and V is TRBV19; D is undetermined. Trimming left V 3 bases short and J 5 bases short, with 8 bases between. The germline gives CDR1 LNHDA, CDR2 SQIVND (reference sequence). The CDR3 is 12 amino acids. The CDR3 DNA reads as TGTGCCAGTAGTATTTCAGAGGACGAGCAGTACTTC. The encoded protein is CASSISEDEQYF.

The chain uses TRBV29-1 and TRBJ2-1; D remains ambiguous. Germline assignment: CDR1 SQVTM and CDR2 ANQGSEA. This CDR3 has 13 amino acids. Trimming left V 5 bases short and J 5 bases short, with 13 bases between. CDR3 in DNA: TGCAGCGTTATTAGGAGTCGAGACAATGAGCAGTTCTTC. Its translation is CSVIRSRDNEQFF.

The rearrangement joins TRBV15 to TRBJ2-7; weak D call: TRBD1 (5 bases). V was shortened by 8 bases and J by 0 bases, with 11 bases between the two germline ends. The germline V gene has CDR1 LNHNV and CDR2 YYDKDF (reference sequence). CDR3 length equals 13 residues. CDR3 region: CATRPGSSYEQYF. Written as DNA, the CDR3 is TGTGCCACCCGACCAGGGTCCTCCTACGAGCAGTACTTC.

This chain connects TRBV7-2 to TRBJ2-1, with 14 positions matching TRBD2. Germline values: CDR1 SGHTA, CDR2 FQGNSA. This CDR3 contains 17 residues. Unmatched junction bases numbered 8, after V lost 0 bases and J lost 10 bases. The CDR3 loop is CASSLAQGLAGAGEQFF. In nucleotides, the CDR3 is TGTGCCAGCAGCTTAGCGCAGGGACTAGCGGGAGCAGGCGAGCAGTTCTTC.

The chain employs TRBV7-2 and TRBJ2-7, with TRBD2 matching 12 bases. With 6 bases clipped from V and 0 bases from J, the junction kept 3 bases outside the gene matches. Germline CDR1 is SGHTA and CDR2 is FQGNSA. The CDR3 runs to 15 residues. CDR3 protein: CASSPGLAGSYEQYF. The CDR3 DNA reads as TGTGCCAGCAGTCCGGGACTAGCGGGCTCCTACGAGCAGTACTTC.

This chain uses TRBV6-5 with TRBJ2-7, with a possible D match to TRBD1 (5 bases). This CDR3 spans 13 amino acids. The V gene's germline CDR1 is MNHEY and CDR2 SVGAGI. V was shortened by 10 bases and J by 0 bases, with 13 bases between the two germline ends. The CDR3: CATGRTLSYEQYF. CDR3 DNA sequence: TGTGCCACCGGCAGGACACTCTCCTACGAGCAGTACTTC.

This chain uses TRBV7-3 with TRBJ2-1; D uncertain. This CDR3 comprises 13 residues. The V end lost 5 bases, the J end lost 5 bases, and 10 bases lay between the germline ends. Per the germline V gene, CDR1 is SGHTA and CDR2 is FQGTGA. CDR3 sequence reads: CASSPRLDNEQFF. The CDR3 DNA sequence: TGTGCCAGCAGCCCCCGACTGGACAATGAGCAGTTCTTC.

The chain combines TRBV12-2 with TRBJ2-1; TRBD2 is the table's D call, not checked against the DNA. TRBV12-2 is a listed pseudogene. This CDR3 comprises 15 residues. In DNA, the CDR3 is TGTGCAAGTCGCTTAGGGACTAGGATCTACAATGAGCAGTTCTTC. Protein sequence: CASRLGTRIYNEQFF.

This rearrangement joins TRBV18 to TRBJ2-7; the match to TRBD2 covers 8 bases. V lost 2 bases to trimming and J lost 2 bases; unmatched junction nucleotides: 2. This CDR3 comprises 14 residues. The germline V gene encodes CDR1 KGHSH and CDR2 LQKENI. The CDR3 DNA reads TGTGCCAGCTCACCAGCGGGAGGCACCTACGAGCAGTACTTC. This sequence encodes CASSPAGGTYEQYF.

V usage is TRBV14 and J usage is TRBJ2-7; 10 nucleotides line up with TRBD2. Germline V lookup: CDR1 SGHDN, CDR2 FVKESK. The CDR3 runs 19 residues. J gave up 1 base and V 3 bases, and 15 bases lay outside the gene matches. In DNA form, the CDR3 reads TGTGCCAGCAGCCACGGAACCGGGACTAGCGCCCACTTTTCCTACGAGCAGTACTTC. Translating it yields CASSHGTGTSAHFSYEQYF.

The CDR3 bases are TGCAGCGTTGGGACCTTACAGGGGTGGAACACTGAAGCTTTCTTT. Translation gives CSVGTLQGWNTEAFF. The V gene is TRBV29-1, the J gene TRBJ1-1; 7 bases are shared with TRBD1. Germline assignment: CDR1 SQVTM and CDR2 ANQGSEA. This CDR3 comprises 15 residues. The V segment lost 4 bases and the J segment 1 base; nucleotides outside the gene matches: 9.

The rearrangement joins TRBV6-5 to TRBJ2-3; D possibly corresponds to TRBD1 (5 bases). With 6 bases removed from V and 4 bases from J, the gap between germline ends came to 14 bases. The CDR3 is 14 amino acids. Germline CDR1 and CDR2: MNHEY and SVGAGI. In DNA form, the CDR3 reads TGTGCCAGCAGAACTTCAGGGTATTCAGATACGCAGTATTTT. This encodes CASRTSGYSDTQYF.

This chain uses TRBV4-1 with TRBJ1-2, with D perhaps matching TRBD1 (6 bases). This CDR3 comprises 14 residues. Germline assignment: CDR1 MGHRA and CDR2 YSYEKL. Between the trimmed V and J ends, which lost 7 bases and 6 bases, there was a span of 18 bases. CDR3 nucleotide sequence: TGCGCCAGCAACACGTTAGGGGGGGCAGATGGCTACACCTTC. Translating it yields CASNTLGGADGYTF.